This T cell receptor (beta chain) was sequenced for a study of blood T cell repertoires in COVID-19. Background on the study: Samples came from the United States, Italy and Spain, spanning acute and convalescent COVID-19. In each case, the material was cDNA or gDNA derived from T cells, B-cell-depleted T cells, or PBMCs.

Per the authors' pipeline: The authors estimated nucleated cell counts from reference gene primer amplification. Here immunoSEQ multiplex PCR was the method, and the copy in TCRdb shows in-frame clones only, minus some. From that table come the V and J calls and clone size; the DNA was used to work out D and trimming. Of roughly 100,000 clones listed, around 82% are singletons. V lost 3 bases, J lost 5 bases, and 11 bases lay in between. CDR3 length: 13 amino acids. The germline V gene has CDR1 KGHSH and CDR2 LQKENI. The sample consisted of peripheral blood. The V gene is TRBV18, the J gene TRBJ2-7, with D possibly being TRBD2 (5 bases). This TCR was sampled from a man aged 55 to 70 with acute or convalescent COVID-19. The DNA for the CDR3 is TGTGCCAGCTCACCCGGACTGATTGACGAGCAGTACTTC. Its protein is CASSPGLIDEQYF. The full variable domain, in which reference TRBV18 and TRBJ2-7 provide the parts outside the CDR3, is NAGVMQNPRHLVRRRGQEARLRCSPMKGHSHVYWYRQLPEEGLKFMVYLQKENIIDESGMPKERFSAEFPKEGPSILRIQQVVRGDSAAYFCASSPGLIDEQYFGPGTRLTVT.